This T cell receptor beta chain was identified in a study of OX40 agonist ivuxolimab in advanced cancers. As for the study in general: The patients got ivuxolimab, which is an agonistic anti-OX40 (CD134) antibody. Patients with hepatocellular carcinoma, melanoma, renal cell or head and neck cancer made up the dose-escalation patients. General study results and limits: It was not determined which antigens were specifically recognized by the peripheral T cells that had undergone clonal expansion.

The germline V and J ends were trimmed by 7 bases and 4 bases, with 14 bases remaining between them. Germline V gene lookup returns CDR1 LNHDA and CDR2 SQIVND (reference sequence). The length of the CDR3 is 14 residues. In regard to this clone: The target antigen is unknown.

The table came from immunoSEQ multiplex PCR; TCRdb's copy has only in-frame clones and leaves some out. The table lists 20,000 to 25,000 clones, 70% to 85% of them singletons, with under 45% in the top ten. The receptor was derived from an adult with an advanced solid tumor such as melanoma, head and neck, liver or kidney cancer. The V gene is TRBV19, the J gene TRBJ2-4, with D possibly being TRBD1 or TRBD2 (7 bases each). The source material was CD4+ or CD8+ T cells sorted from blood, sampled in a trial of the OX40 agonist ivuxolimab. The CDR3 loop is CASTRGGPKNIQYF. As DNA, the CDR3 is TGTGCCAGTACCAGGGGGGGGCCAAAAAACATTCAGTACTTC. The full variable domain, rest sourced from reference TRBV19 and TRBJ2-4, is DGGITQSPKYLFRKEGQNVTLSCEQNLNHDAMYWYRQDPGQGLRLIYYSQIVNDFQKGDIAEGYSVSREKKESFPLTVTSAQKNPTAFYLCASTRGGPKNIQYFGAGTRLSVL.